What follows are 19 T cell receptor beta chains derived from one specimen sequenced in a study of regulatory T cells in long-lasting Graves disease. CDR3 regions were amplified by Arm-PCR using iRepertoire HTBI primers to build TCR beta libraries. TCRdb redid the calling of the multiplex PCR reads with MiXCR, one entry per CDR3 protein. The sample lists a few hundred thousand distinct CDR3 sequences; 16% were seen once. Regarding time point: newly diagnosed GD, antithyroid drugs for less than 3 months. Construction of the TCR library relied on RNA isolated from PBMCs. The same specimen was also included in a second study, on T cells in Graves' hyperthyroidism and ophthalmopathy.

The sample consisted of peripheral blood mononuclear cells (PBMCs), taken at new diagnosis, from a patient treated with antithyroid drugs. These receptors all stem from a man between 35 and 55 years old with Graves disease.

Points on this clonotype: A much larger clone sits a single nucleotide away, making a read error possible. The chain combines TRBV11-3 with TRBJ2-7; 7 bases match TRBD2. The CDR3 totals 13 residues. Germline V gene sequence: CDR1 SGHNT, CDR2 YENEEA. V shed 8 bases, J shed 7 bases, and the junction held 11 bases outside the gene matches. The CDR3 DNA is TGTGCCAGCTTGGGGGGGGGGGTTGATGAGCAGTACTTC. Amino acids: CASLGGGVDEQYF.

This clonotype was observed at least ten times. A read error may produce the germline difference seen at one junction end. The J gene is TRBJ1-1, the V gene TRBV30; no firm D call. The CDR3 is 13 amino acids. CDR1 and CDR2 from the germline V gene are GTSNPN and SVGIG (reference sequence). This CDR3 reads CASQRTENAEAFF. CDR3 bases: TGTGCCTCCCAAAGGACGGAGAACGCTGAAGCTTTCTTT.

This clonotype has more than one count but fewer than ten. CDR3 sequence reads: CASSAAGTSGGRRTDTQYF. As DNA, the CDR3 is TGTGCCAGCAGCGCCGCCGGGACTAGCGGGGGGAGGCGCACAGATACGCAGTATTTT. This chain joins TRBV9 and TRBJ2-3; 15 bases fit TRBD2. J was trimmed by 1 base and V by 3 bases; bases with no gene match: 9. This CDR3 spans 19 amino acids. CDR1 SGDLS and CDR2 YYNGEE come from the germline V gene.

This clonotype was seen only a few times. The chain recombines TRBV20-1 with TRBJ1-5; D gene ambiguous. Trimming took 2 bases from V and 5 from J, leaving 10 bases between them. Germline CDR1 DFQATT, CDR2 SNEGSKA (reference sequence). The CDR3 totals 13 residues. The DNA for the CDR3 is TGCAGTGCTAGATATAGGAGTTATCAGCCCCAGCATTTT. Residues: CSARYRSYQPQHF.

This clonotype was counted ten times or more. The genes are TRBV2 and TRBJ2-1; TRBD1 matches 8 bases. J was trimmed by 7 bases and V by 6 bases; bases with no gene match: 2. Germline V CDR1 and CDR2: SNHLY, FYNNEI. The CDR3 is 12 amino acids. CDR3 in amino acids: CASRDRANEQFF. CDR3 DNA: TGTGCCAGCAGGGACAGGGCAAATGAGCAGTTCTTC.

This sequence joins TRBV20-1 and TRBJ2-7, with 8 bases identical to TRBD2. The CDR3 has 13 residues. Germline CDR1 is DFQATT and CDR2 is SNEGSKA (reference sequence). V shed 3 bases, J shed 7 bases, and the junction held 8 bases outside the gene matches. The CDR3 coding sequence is TGCAGTGCTAGCCCAGCGGGGGCCTGGGAGCAGTACTTC. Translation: CSASPAGAWEQYF.

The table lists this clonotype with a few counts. The CDR3 loop is CSAPTPAGSPLHF. Written as DNA, the CDR3 is TGCAGTGCTCCGACCCCGGCAGGGTCACCCCTCCACTTT. The chain has TRBV20-1 and TRBJ1-6, with a weak D call TRBD1 (5 bases). The CDR3 is 13 amino acids. V was cut by 5 bases and J by 10 bases, with 15 bases left in between. CDR1 is DFQATT and CDR2 is SNEGSKA in the germline V gene (reference sequence).

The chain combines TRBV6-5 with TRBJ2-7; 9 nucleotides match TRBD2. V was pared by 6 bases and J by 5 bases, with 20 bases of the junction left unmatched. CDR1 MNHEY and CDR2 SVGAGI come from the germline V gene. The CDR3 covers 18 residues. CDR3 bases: TGTGCCAGCAGATACGCAGTTACTCGGTGGACTAGCGACCACGAGCAGTACTTC. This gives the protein CASRYAVTRWTSDHEQYF.

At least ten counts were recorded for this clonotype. The CDR3 coding sequence is TGTGCCAGCAATTTCGTTCAGGTCCGGCAGGGCTACACCTTC. Amino acid sequence: CASNFVQVRQGYTF. The chain uses TRBV12-3 or TRBV12-4 and TRBJ1-2; no clear D. The CDR3 has 14 amino acids. Trimming removed 7 bases from V and 8 bases from J, with 20 bases in between.

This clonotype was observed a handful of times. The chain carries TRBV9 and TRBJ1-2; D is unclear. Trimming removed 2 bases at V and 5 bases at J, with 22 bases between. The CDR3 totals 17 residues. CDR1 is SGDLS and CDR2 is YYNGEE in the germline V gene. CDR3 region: CASSVSPYRRGGYGYTF. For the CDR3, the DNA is TGTGCCAGCAGCGTCAGTCCCTACCGGAGAGGCGGGTATGGCTACACCTTC. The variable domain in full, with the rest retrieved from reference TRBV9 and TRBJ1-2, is DSGVTQTPKHLITATGQRVTLRCSPRSGDLSVYWYQQSLDQGLQFLIQYYNGEERAKGNILERFSAQQFPDLHSELNLSSLELGDSALYFCASSVSPYRRGGYGYTFGSGTRLTVV.

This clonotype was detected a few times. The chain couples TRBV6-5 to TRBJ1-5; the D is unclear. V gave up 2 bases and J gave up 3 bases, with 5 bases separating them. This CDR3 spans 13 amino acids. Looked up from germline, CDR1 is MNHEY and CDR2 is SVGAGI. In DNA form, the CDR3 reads TGTGCCAGCAGTTACGGCCTCAATCAGCCCCAGCATTTT. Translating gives CASSYGLNQPQHF.

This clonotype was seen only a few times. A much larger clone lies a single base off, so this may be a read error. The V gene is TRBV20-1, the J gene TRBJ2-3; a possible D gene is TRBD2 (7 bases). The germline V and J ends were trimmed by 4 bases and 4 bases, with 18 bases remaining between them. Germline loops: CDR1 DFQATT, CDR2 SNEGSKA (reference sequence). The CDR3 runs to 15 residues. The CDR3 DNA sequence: TGCAGTGCTAACCCGGGACGGGGGGCGCCAGATACGCAGTATTTT. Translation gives CSANPGRGAPDTQYF.

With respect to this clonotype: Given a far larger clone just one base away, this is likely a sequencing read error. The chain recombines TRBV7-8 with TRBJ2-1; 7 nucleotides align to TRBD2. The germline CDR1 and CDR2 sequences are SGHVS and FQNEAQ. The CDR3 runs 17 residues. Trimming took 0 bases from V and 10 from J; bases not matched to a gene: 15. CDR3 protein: CASSLATPGGPSYEQFF. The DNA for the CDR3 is TGTGCCAGCAGCTTAGCCACACCGGGGGGTCCATCCTACGAGCAGTTCTTC.

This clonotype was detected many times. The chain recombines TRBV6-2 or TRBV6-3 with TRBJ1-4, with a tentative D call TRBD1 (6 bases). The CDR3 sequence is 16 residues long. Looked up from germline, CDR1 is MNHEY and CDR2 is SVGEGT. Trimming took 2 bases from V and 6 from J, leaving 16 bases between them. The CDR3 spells CASSYPTDSFDEKLFF. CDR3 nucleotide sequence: TGTGCCAGCAGTTACCCCACGGACAGCTTTGATGAAAAACTGTTTTTT.

The DNA for the CDR3 is TGCAGTGCCCCGGGTGACGGGGGGGCCTACGAGCAGTACTTC. It is translated as CSAPGDGGAYEQYF. The V gene is TRBV20-1, the J gene TRBJ2-7; 8 positions match TRBD2. After removal of 6 bases from V and 2 bases from J, the junction contained 9 bases not matched to a gene. The germline V gene has CDR1 DFQATT and CDR2 SNEGSKA (reference sequence). This CDR3 is 14 amino acids long.

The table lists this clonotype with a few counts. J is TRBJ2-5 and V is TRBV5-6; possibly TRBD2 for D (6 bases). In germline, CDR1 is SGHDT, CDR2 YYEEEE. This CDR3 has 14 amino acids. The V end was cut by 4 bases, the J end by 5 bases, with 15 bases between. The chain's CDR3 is CASSPPGLRETQYF. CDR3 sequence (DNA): TGTGCCAGCAGCCCCCCGGGACTTAGGGAGACCCAGTACTTC. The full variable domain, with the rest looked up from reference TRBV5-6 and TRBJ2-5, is DAGVTQSPTHLIKTRGQQVTLRCSPKSGHDTVSWYQQALGQGPQFIFQYYEEEERQRGNFPDRFSGHQFPNYSSELNVNALLLGDSALYLCASSPPGLRETQYFGPGTRLLVL.

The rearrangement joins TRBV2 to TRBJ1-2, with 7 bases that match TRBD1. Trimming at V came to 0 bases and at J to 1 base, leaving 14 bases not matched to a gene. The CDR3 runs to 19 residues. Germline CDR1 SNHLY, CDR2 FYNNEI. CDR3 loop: CASSEAGTGTVIINYGYTF. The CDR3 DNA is TGTGCCAGCAGTGAAGCGGGGACCGGGACAGTAATCATTAACTATGGCTACACCTTC.

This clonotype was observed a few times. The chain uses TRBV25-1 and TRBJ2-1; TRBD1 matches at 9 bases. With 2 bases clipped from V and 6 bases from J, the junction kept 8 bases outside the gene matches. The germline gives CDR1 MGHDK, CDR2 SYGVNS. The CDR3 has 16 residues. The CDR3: CASSEPGTGFFNEQFF. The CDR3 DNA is TGTGCCAGCAGTGAACCCGGGACAGGGTTCTTCAATGAGCAGTTCTTC.

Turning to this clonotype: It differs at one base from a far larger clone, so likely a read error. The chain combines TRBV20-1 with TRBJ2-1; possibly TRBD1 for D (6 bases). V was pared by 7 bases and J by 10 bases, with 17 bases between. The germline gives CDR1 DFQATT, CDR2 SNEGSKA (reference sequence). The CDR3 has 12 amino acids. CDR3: CSVTGLLEEQFF. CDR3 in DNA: TGCAGTGTAACAGGGCTTCTGGAAGAGCAGTTCTTC.